The 5 T cell receptor beta chains presented below share a single source sample, sequenced in a study of shared clonotypes between healthy human individuals. Profiling relied on immunoSEQ multiplex PCR, and the TCRdb table lists in-frame clones only, not all of them. The table has over 700,000 clones, roughly 72% seen once. The sample consisted of memory CD4+ T cells sorted from blood. Described subset: CD45RA-negative fraction. These TCRs come from a woman in her 30s in good health.

V usage is TRBV10-1 and J usage is TRBJ1-1; D might be TRBD1 (6 bases). The CDR3 totals 14 residues. Per germline, CDR1 WNHNN and CDR2 SYGVQD (reference sequence). The V and J ends lost 2 bases and 1 base respectively, with 8 bases between them. The CDR3 DNA is TGCGCCAGCAGTGAGACGGACAGGAACACTGAAGCTTTCTTT. It encodes CASSETDRNTEAFF.

This clone has more than one count but fewer than ten. The sample carries other DNA sequences with the same CDR3. V is TRBV20-1 and J is TRBJ1-5; D unclear. V shed 5 bases and J shed 6 bases, with 8 bases lying between them. The CDR3 sequence is 11 residues long. CDR1 and CDR2 (germline): DFQATT, SNEGSKA (reference sequence). The CDR3 nucleotides read TGCAGTGCTGGAGGTGGTCAGCCCCAGCATTTT. Protein: CSAGGGQPQHF.

The genes are TRBV10-3 and TRBJ2-5; tentatively, D is TRBD1 or TRBD2 (5 bases each). The V gene's germline CDR1 is ENHRY and CDR2 SYGVKD. The ends were cut back, 10 bases at V and 5 bases at J, with 17 bases in the middle. CDR3 length: 13 amino acids. CDR3 residues: CATHPAGTETQYF. Here the CDR3 DNA reads TGTGCCACCCACCCTGCTGGGACGGAGACCCAGTACTTC.

V usage is TRBV27 and J usage is TRBJ1-5; 10 bases fit TRBD1. The J segment lost 4 bases and the V segment lost 10 bases, leaving 4 bases of the junction unmatched. The CDR3 length is 13 residues. Germline V gene data show CDR1 as MNHEY and CDR2 as SMNVEV (reference sequence). CDR3 DNA sequence: TGTGCCACTTCGGACAGGGGGAATCAGCCCCAGCATTTT. Translating it yields CATSDRGNQPQHF.

This clone appeared many times. This rearrangement joins TRBV18 to TRBJ1-1; D unclear. The V end was cut by 1 base, the J end by 1 base, with 13 bases between. From germline, CDR1 is KGHSH and CDR2 LQKENI. The CDR3 is made up of 16 amino acids. CDR3 residues: CASSPRQLVGNTEAFF. The CDR3 region has the DNA TGTGCCAGCTCACCACGCCAACTCGTTGGGAACACTGAAGCTTTCTTT.